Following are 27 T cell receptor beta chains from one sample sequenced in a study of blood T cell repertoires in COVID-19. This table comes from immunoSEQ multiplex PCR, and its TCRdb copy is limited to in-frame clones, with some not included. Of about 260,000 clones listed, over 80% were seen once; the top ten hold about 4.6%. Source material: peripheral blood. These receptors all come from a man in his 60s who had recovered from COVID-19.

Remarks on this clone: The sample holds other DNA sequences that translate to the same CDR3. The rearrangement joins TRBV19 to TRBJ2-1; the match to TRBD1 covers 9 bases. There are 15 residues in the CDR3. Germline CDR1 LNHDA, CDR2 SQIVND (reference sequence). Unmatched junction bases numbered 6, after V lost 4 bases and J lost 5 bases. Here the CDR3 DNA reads TGTGCCAGTAGTAGGGACAGGGTGGGCCACAATGAGCAGTTCTTC. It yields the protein CASSRDRVGHNEQFF.

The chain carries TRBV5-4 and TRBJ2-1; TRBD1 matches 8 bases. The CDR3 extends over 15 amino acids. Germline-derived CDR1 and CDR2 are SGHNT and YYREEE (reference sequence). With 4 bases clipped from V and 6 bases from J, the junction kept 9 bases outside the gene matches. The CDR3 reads CASSPGTGKPNEQFF. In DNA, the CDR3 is TGTGCCAGCAGCCCCGGGACAGGCAAGCCCAATGAGCAGTTCTTC. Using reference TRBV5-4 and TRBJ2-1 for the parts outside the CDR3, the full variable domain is ETGVTQSPTHLIKTRGQQVTLRCSSQSGHNTVSWYQQALGQGPQFIFQYYREEENGRGNFPPRFSGLQFPNYSSELNVNALELDDSALYLCASSPGTGKPNEQFFGPGTRLTVL.

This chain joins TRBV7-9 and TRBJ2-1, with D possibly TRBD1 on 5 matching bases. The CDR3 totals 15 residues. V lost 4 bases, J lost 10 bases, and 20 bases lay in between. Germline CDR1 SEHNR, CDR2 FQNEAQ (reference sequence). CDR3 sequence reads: CASSWNWGGAPEQFF. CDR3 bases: TGTGCCAGCAGCTGGAACTGGGGTGGGGCGCCGGAGCAGTTCTTC. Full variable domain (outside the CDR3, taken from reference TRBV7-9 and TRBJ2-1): DTGVSQNPRHKITKRGQNVTFRCDPISEHNRLYWYRQTLGQGPEFLTYFQNEAQLEKSRLLSDRFSAERPKGSFSTLEIQRTEQGDSAMYLCASSWNWGGAPEQFFGPGTRLTVL.

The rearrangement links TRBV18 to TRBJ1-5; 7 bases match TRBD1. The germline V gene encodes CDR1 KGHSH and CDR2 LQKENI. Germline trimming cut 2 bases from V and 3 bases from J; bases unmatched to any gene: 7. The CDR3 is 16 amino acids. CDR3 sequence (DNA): TGTGCCAGCTCACCAAGTAGGGGACAGATCAATCAGCCCCAGCATTTT. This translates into CASSPSRGQINQPQHF.

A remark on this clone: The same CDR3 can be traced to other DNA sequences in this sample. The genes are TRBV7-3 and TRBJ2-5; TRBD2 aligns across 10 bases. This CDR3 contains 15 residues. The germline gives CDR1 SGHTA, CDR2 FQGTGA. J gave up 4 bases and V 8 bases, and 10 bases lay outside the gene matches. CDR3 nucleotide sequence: TGTGCCAGCTCTCCGGGACTAGCGTTATCAGAGACCCAGTACTTC. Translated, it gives CASSPGLALSETQYF.

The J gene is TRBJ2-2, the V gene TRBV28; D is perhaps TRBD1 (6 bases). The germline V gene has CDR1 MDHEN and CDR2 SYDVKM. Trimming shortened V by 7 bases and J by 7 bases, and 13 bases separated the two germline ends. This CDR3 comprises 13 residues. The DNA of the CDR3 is TGTGCCAGCACCAGGGGTGTAAGCGGGGAGCTGTTTTTT. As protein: CASTRGVSGELFF.

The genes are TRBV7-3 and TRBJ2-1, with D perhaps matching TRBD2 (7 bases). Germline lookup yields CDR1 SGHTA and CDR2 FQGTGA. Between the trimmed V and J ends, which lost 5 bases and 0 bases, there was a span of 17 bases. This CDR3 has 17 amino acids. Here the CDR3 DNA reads TGTGCCAGCAGCCCCTACAGGGAGGGGAGCTCCTACAATGAGCAGTTCTTC. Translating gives CASSPYREGSSYNEQFF.

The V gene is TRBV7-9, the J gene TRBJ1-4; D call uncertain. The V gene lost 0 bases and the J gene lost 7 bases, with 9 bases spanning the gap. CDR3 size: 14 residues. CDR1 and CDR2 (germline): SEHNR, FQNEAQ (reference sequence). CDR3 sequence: CASSLAGGREKLFF. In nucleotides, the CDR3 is TGTGCCAGCAGCTTAGCGGGAGGTCGTGAAAAACTGTTTTTT. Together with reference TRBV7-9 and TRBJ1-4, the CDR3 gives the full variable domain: DTGVSQNPRHKITKRGQNVTFRCDPISEHNRLYWYRQTLGQGPEFLTYFQNEAQLEKSRLLSDRFSAERPKGSFSTLEIQRTEQGDSAMYLCASSLAGGREKLFFGSGTQLSVL.

DNA of the CDR3: TGTGCCAGCAGCCCACAGGGGCTTGGCGAGCAGTACTTC. Translation: CASSPQGLGEQYF. The chain couples TRBV14 to TRBJ2-7; TRBD1 agrees at 7 bases. V lost 4 bases and J lost 6; bases outside the gene matches: 6. This CDR3 contains 13 residues. Looked up from germline, CDR1 is SGHDN and CDR2 is FVKESK.

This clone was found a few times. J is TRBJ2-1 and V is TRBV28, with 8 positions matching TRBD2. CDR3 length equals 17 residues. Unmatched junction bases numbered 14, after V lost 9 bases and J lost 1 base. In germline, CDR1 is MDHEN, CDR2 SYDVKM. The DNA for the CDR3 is TGTGCCAGTACCAGCGGGGGCCAAATTACTTCCTACAATGAGCAGTTCTTC. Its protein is CASTSGGQITSYNEQFF.

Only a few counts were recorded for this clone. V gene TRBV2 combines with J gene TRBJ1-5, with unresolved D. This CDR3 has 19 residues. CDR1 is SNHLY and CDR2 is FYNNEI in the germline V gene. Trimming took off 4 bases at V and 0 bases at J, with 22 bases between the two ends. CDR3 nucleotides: TGTGCCAGCAGTGGGGCGGGCAATATGGGTCCTATTAGCAATCAGCCCCAGCATTTT. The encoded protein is CASSGAGNMGPISNQPQHF.

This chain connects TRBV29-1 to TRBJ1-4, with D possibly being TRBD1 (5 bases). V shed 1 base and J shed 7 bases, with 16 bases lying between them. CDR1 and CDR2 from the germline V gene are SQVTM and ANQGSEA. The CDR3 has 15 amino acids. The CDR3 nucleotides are TGCAGCGTTGAAGTTTTCAGCCGGGGGGGTGAAAAACTGTTTTTT. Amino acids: CSVEVFSRGGEKLFF.

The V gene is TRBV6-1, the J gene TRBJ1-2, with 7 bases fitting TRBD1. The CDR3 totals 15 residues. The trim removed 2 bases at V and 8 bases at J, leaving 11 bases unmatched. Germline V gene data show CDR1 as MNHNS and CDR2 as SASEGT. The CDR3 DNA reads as TGTGCCAGCAGTGAAATGTACAGGGGAGTTGAAGGCTACACCTTC. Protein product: CASSEMYRGVEGYTF.

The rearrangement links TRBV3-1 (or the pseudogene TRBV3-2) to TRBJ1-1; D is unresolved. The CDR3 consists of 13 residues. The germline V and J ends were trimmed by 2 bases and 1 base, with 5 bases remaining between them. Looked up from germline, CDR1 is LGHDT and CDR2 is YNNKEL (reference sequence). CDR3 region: CASSQKPNTEAFF. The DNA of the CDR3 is TGTGCCAGCAGCCAAAAGCCGAACACTGAAGCTTTCTTT.

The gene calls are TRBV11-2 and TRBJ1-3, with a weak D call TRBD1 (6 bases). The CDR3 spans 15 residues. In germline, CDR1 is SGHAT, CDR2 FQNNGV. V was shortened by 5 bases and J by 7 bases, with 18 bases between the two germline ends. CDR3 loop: CASSNRQASRNTIYF. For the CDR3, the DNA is TGTGCCAGCAGCAACAGACAGGCGAGTCGGAACACCATATATTTT.

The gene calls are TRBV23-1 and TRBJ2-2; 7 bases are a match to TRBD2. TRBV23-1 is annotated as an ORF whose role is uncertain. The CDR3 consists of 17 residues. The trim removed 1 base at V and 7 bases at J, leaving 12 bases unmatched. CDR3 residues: CASSQFRRAGTGGELFF. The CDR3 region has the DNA TGCGCCAGCAGTCAATTTAGGCGAGCGGGGACGGGCGGGGAGCTGTTTTTT.

Here the CDR3 reads CASSLLAGGPYEQYF. As DNA, the CDR3 is TGTGCCAGCAGCTTACTAGCGGGAGGACCCTACGAGCAGTACTTC. V is TRBV5-4 and J is TRBJ2-7, with 12 bases identical to TRBD2. V was pared by 2 bases and J by 2 bases, with 2 bases of the junction left unmatched. The CDR3 loop spans 15 amino acids. Germline CDR1 is SGHNT and CDR2 is YYREEE (reference sequence).

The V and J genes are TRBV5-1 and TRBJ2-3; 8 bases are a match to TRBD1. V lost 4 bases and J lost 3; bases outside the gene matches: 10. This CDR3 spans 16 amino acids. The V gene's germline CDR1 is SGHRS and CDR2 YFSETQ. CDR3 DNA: TGCGCCAGCAGCCGGACTTACAGGGACAGGACAGATACGCAGTATTTT. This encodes CASSRTYRDRTDTQYF.

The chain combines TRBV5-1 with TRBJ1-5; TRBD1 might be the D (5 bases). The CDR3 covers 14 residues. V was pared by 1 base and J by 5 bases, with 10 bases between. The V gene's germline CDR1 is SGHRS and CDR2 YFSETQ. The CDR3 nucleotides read TGCGCCAGCAGCTTGTGGGGGGTCGATCAGCCCCAGCATTTT. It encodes CASSLWGVDQPQHF.

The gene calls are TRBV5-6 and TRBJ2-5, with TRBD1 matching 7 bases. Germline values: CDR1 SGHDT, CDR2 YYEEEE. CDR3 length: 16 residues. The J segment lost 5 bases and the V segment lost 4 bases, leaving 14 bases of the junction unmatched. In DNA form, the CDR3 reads TGTGCCAGCAGCCAACAATTTCCGGGACAGCGGGAGACCCAGTACTTC. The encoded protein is CASSQQFPGQRETQYF.

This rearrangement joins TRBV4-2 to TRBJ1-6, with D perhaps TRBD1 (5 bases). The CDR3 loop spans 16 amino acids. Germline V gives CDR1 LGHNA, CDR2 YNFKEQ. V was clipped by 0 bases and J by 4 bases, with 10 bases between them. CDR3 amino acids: CASSQEQATYNSPLHF. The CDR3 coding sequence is TGTGCCAGCAGCCAAGAACAGGCGACATATAATTCACCCCTCCACTTT.

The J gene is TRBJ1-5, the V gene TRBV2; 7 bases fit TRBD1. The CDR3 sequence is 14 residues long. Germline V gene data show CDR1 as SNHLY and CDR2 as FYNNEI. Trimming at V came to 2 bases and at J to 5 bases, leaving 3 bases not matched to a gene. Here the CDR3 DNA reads TGTGCCAGCAGTGAAAATACAGGGGATCAGCCCCAGCATTTT. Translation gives CASSENTGDQPQHF. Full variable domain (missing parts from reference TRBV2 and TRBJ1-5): EPEVTQTPSHQVTQMGQEVILRCVPISNHLYFYWYRQILGQKVEFLVSFYNNEISEKSEIFDDQFSVERPDGSNFTLKIRSTKLEDSAMYFCASSENTGDQPQHFGDGTRLSIL.

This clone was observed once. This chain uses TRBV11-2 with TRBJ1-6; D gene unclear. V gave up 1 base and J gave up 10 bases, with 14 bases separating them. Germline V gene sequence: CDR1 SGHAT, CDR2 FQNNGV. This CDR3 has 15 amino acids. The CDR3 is CASSLGLRMASPLHF. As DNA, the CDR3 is TGTGCCAGCAGCTTAGGCCTCCGCATGGCCTCACCCCTCCACTTT.

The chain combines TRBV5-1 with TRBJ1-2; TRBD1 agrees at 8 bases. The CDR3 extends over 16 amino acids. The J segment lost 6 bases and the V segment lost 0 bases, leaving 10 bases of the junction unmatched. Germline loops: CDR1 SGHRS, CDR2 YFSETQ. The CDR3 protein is CASSLGFAGGQDGYTF. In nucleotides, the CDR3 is TGCGCCAGCAGCTTGGGCTTTGCAGGGGGCCAGGATGGCTACACCTTC.

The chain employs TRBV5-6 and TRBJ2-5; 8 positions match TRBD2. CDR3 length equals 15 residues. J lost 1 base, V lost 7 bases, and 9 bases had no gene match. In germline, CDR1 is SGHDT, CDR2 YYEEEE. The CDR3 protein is CASALAGGLQETQYF. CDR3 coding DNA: TGTGCCAGCGCGCTCGCGGGGGGACTCCAAGAGACCCAGTACTTC.

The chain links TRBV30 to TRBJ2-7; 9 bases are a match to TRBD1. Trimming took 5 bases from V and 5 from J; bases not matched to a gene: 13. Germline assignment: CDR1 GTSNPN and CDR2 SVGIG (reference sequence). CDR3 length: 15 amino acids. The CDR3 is CAWDRGGTGRDEQYF. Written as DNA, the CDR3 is TGTGCCTGGGACCGGGGAGGGACAGGGCGCGACGAGCAGTACTTC.

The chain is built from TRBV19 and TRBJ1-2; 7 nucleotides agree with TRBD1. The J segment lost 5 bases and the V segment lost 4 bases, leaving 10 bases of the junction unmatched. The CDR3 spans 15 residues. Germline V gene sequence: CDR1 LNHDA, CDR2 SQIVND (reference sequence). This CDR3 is CASSTMGQPKYGYTF. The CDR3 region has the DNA TGTGCCAGTAGTACCATGGGACAGCCGAAATATGGCTACACCTTC. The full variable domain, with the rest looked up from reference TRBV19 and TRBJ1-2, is DGGITQSPKYLFRKEGQNVTLSCEQNLNHDAMYWYRQDPGQGLRLIYYSQIVNDFQKGDIAEGYSVSREKKESFPLTVTSAQKNPTAFYLCASSTMGQPKYGYTFGSGTRLTVV.